This passage covers 24 T cell receptor beta chains from one sample sequenced in a study of T cell responses to AZD1222 COVID-19 vaccine. The table came from immunoSEQ multiplex PCR; TCRdb's copy has only in-frame clones and leaves some out. The profile shows about 140,000 clones, 92% of them singletons. This sample comprised peripheral blood, obtained 28 days after the second AZD1222 dose. The origin of the receptors is an adult who received the AZD1222 COVID-19 vaccine.

The gene calls are TRBV28 and TRBJ1-2, with D possibly TRBD1 on 5 matching bases. V lost 7 bases to trimming and J lost 4 bases, with 16 bases between them. Germline V gives CDR1 MDHEN, CDR2 SYDVKM. There are 14 residues in the CDR3. CDR3 coding DNA: TGTGCCAGCAACCCGGTCCCGAGGGGCTATGGCTACACCTTC. This encodes CASNPVPRGYGYTF.

CDR3 sequence (DNA): TGCGCCAGCAGCTATGATAGCAATCAGCCCCAGCATTTT. This sequence encodes CASSYDSNQPQHF. V is TRBV5-1 and J is TRBJ1-5; D remains ambiguous. V lost 3 bases, J lost 0 bases, and 4 bases lay in between. The CDR3 totals 13 residues. Per the germline V gene, CDR1 is SGHRS and CDR2 is YFSETQ. The complete variable domain, with remaining parts taken from reference TRBV5-1 and TRBJ1-5, reads KAGVTQTPRYLIKTRGQQVTLSCSPISGHRSVSWYQQTPGQGLQFLFEYFSETQRNKGNFPGRFSGRQFSNSRSEMNVSTLELGDSALYLCASSYDSNQPQHFGDGTRLSIL.

This chain joins TRBV27 and TRBJ1-2; the D is unclear. The V and J ends lost 6 bases and 4 bases respectively, with 12 bases between them. Germline CDR1 and CDR2: MNHEY and SMNVEV (reference sequence). This CDR3 is 13 amino acids long. CDR3 bases: TGTGCCAGCAGGGCCTATCGGACCTATGGCTACACCTTC. Residues: CASRAYRTYGYTF.

This sequence joins TRBV12-3 or TRBV12-4 and TRBJ1-2; D perhaps matches TRBD1 (6 bases). The CDR3 covers 13 residues. The V and J ends lost 1 base and 7 bases respectively, with 10 bases between them. CDR3 sequence reads: CASSLEQGRGYTF. CDR3 coding DNA: TGTGCCAGCAGTTTAGAACAGGGACGTGGCTACACCTTC.

The rearrangement joins TRBV2 to TRBJ2-1; 9 nucleotides match TRBD2. From germline, CDR1 is SNHLY and CDR2 FYNNEI. The CDR3 spans 16 residues. V shed 8 bases, J shed 8 bases, and the junction held 16 bases outside the gene matches. The CDR3 spells CASPLDLAGWTYEQFF. In nucleotides, the CDR3 is TGTGCCAGCCCCCTGGATCTAGCGGGATGGACGTATGAGCAGTTCTTC. The whole variable domain, filled in from reference TRBV2 and TRBJ2-1, reads EPEVTQTPSHQVTQMGQEVILRCVPISNHLYFYWYRQILGQKVEFLVSFYNNEISEKSEIFDDQFSVERPDGSNFTLKIRSTKLEDSAMYFCASPLDLAGWTYEQFFGPGTRLTVL.

The chain carries TRBV7-8 and TRBJ1-1, with D perhaps matching TRBD1 (6 bases). Germline lookup yields CDR1 SGHVS and CDR2 FQNEAQ. Trimming took 5 bases from V and 5 from J, leaving 15 bases between them. The CDR3 runs 14 residues. The CDR3, as DNA: TGTGCCAGCAGCCCACAGGGAGGCAGGACTGAAGCTTTCTTT. Its translation: CASSPQGGRTEAFF.

This rearrangement joins TRBV2 to TRBJ1-4; D not resolved. V was trimmed by 9 bases and J by 4 bases, leaving 6 bases between them. This CDR3 has 11 amino acids. Germline CDR1 reads SNHLY; CDR2 reads FYNNEI. The CDR3 DNA sequence: TGTGCCAGTTCGAATAATGAAAAACTGTTTTTT. Protein sequence: CASSNNEKLFF.

The chain links TRBV20-1 to TRBJ1-1; D is perhaps TRBD1 (5 bases). This CDR3 has 11 amino acids. Trimming removed 5 bases from V and 7 bases from J, with 11 bases in between. From germline, CDR1 is DFQATT and CDR2 SNEGSKA (reference sequence). CDR3 protein: CSAPSTVEAFF. As DNA, the CDR3 is TGCAGTGCTCCGTCGACAGTTGAAGCTTTCTTT.

This chain uses TRBV2 with TRBJ1-2; the D gene is possibly TRBD1 (5 bases). Trimming removed 1 base at V and 7 bases at J, with 19 bases between. The CDR3 has 16 amino acids. Germline-derived CDR1 and CDR2 are SNHLY and FYNNEI. As DNA, the CDR3 is TGTGCCAGCAGTGAAGATAGTGGTCGTCAGGGAACTGGCTACACCTTC. As protein: CASSEDSGRQGTGYTF.

V usage is TRBV7-8 and J usage is TRBJ1-1; no clear D. Trimming pared 0 bases from V and 4 bases from J, leaving 6 bases between. Germline V CDR1 and CDR2: SGHVS, FQNEAQ. This CDR3 has 13 amino acids. Here the CDR3 reads CASSLAEGTEAFF. The CDR3 bases are TGTGCCAGCAGCTTAGCCGAGGGCACTGAAGCTTTCTTT.

In nucleotides, the CDR3 is TGTGCCAGCAGACTAGGGAATTCACCCCTCCACTTT. It codes for CASRLGNSPLHF. V is TRBV6-5 and J is TRBJ1-6; D unresolved. The germline V and J ends were trimmed by 6 bases and 7 bases, with 7 bases remaining between them. The germline V gene encodes CDR1 MNHEY and CDR2 SVGAGI. The CDR3 covers 12 residues.

The rearrangement joins TRBV7-2 to TRBJ2-1; 7 positions agree with TRBD2. V trimming: 2 bases; J trimming: 0 bases; junction bases outside the gene matches: 10. CDR1 is SGHTA and CDR2 is FQGNSA in the germline V gene. The CDR3 loop spans 18 amino acids. The CDR3 nucleotides are TGTGCCAGCAGCTTAAGACCATCCCGGGACTACTCCTACAATGAGCAGTTCTTC. It translates to CASSLRPSRDYSYNEQFF. Full variable domain (missing parts from reference TRBV7-2 and TRBJ2-1): GAGVSQSPSNKVTEKGKDVELRCDPISGHTALYWYRQSLGQGLEFLIYFQGNSAPDKSGLPSDRFSAERTGGSVSTLTIQRTQQEDSAVYLCASSLRPSRDYSYNEQFFGPGTRLTVL.

The CDR3 loop is CSAARGENTEAFF. The CDR3 nucleotides are TGCAGCGCAGCTCGGGGGGAAAACACTGAAGCTTTCTTT. The genes are TRBV29-1 and TRBJ1-1, with D tentatively TRBD1 (5 bases). The germline gives CDR1 SQVTM, CDR2 ANQGSEA. There are 13 residues in the CDR3. V was trimmed by 7 bases and J by 2 bases, leaving 14 bases between them.

The chain recombines TRBV19 with TRBJ2-5; 11 nucleotides match TRBD1. V dropped 9 bases and J dropped 4; count of bases not matched to a gene: 4. This CDR3 is 13 amino acids long. Germline CDR1 LNHDA, CDR2 SQIVND (reference sequence). The CDR3: CASTDRGRETQYF. CDR3 sequence (DNA): TGTGCCAGCACGGACAGGGGGCGAGAGACCCAGTACTTC.

The V gene is TRBV6-5, the J gene TRBJ1-2; D is perhaps TRBD1 (6 bases). Trimming stripped 6 bases from V and 8 bases from J, with 16 bases between. Germline loops: CDR1 MNHEY, CDR2 SVGAGI. This CDR3 spans 13 amino acids. The CDR3 DNA reads TGTGCCAGCAGCCGAACAGGGTCCGAGGGCTACACCTTC. It translates to CASSRTGSEGYTF.

The rearrangement links TRBV5-8 to TRBJ2-7, with D perhaps being TRBD1 or TRBD2 (6 bases each). The CDR3 is 14 residues long. CDR1 is SGHTS, CDR2 YDEGEE, per germline. V lost 3 bases to trimming and J lost 3 bases, with 13 bases between them. CDR3 region: CASSYPGGLYEQYF. Written as DNA, the CDR3 is TGTGCCAGCAGCTATCCCGGGGGCCTCTACGAGCAGTACTTC. Based on the CDR3 plus reference TRBV5-8 and TRBJ2-7, the full variable domain is EAGVTQSPTHLIKTRGQQATLRCSPISGHTSVYWYQQALGLGLQFLLWYDEGEERNRGNFPPRFSGRQFPNYSSELNVNALELEDSALYLCASSYPGGLYEQYFGPGTRLTVT.

CDR3 sequence reads: CASSQYSGRGSTGELFF. CDR3 nucleotides: TGTGCCAGCAGCCAATACAGTGGCAGGGGGTCTACCGGGGAGCTGTTTTTT. This sequence joins TRBV4-2 and TRBJ2-2; 7 nucleotides line up with TRBD1. The germline V gene has CDR1 LGHNA and CDR2 YNFKEQ. Trimming at V came to 2 bases and at J to 5 bases, leaving 11 bases not matched to a gene. This CDR3 region has 17 residues.

The genes are TRBV27 and TRBJ2-7; possible D gene TRBD1, 5 bases. CDR1 and CDR2 from the germline V gene are MNHEY and SMNVEV (reference sequence). Trimming took 0 bases from V and 4 from J, leaving 19 bases between them. This CDR3 comprises 17 residues. The CDR3 bases are TGTGCCAGCAGTTTATCGTGGGCAGGGCTGGAAGTTTACGAGCAGTACTTC. It is translated as CASSLSWAGLEVYEQYF.

This chain connects TRBV4-2 to TRBJ2-5, with 7 bases that match TRBD1. V lost 4 bases to trimming and J lost 2 bases; unmatched junction nucleotides: 1. The CDR3 is 13 residues long. Germline CDR1 is LGHNA and CDR2 is YNFKEQ. CDR3 sequence: CASSRDSQETQYF. Here the CDR3 DNA reads TGTGCCAGCAGCCGGGACAGTCAAGAGACCCAGTACTTC.

The chain joins TRBV6-5 to TRBJ1-5; tentative D call: TRBD1 (5 bases). V gave up 6 bases and J gave up 7 bases, with 13 bases separating them. The CDR3 covers 13 residues. CDR1 MNHEY and CDR2 SVGAGI come from the germline V gene. CDR3 in DNA: TGTGCCAGCAGCCAAGGGACGGAACAGCCCCAGCATTTT. It specifies CASSQGTEQPQHF.

The chain recombines TRBV10-1 with TRBJ2-7, with D possibly TRBD1 on 5 matching bases. The germline V gene has CDR1 WNHNN and CDR2 SYGVQD (reference sequence). V was cut by 3 bases and J by 4 bases, with 10 bases left in between. The CDR3 is 13 amino acids. This chain's CDR3 is CASSDRKGYEQYF. As DNA, the CDR3 is TGCGCCAGCAGTGACAGGAAGGGGTACGAGCAGTACTTC.

This chain joins TRBV9 and TRBJ1-6, with a weak D call TRBD1 (6 bases). From germline, CDR1 is SGDLS and CDR2 YYNGEE. The CDR3 spans 13 residues. V was clipped by 3 bases and J by 7 bases, with 8 bases between them. DNA of the CDR3: TGTGCCAGCAGCGAAACAGGGAATTCACCCCTCCACTTT. As protein: CASSETGNSPLHF.

This chain links TRBV7-2 with TRBJ2-3; D gene uncertain. The CDR3 consists of 15 residues. Trimming took off 4 bases at V and 2 bases at J, with 13 bases between the two ends. Germline lookup yields CDR1 SGHTA and CDR2 FQGNSA. CDR3 DNA: TGTGCCAGCAGCTCCGACGGCGCCCACACAGATACGCAGTATTTT. This translates into CASSSDGAHTDTQYF.

V usage is TRBV4-3 and J usage is TRBJ2-3; D uncertain. The CDR3 extends over 11 amino acids. V was pared by 1 base and J by 4 bases, with 0 bases between. In germline, CDR1 is LGHNA, CDR2 YSLEER. The CDR3 nucleotides are TGCGCCAGCAGCCAAGCAGATACGCAGTATTTT. Protein product: CASSQADTQYF.